The present T cell receptor (beta chain) was sequenced within a study of neurological immune-mediated disorders. Template-switch 5'RACE cDNA synthesis added a 10-nucleotide unique molecular identifier. Via MiXCR, TCRdb re-called the 5' RACE reads, giving one row per CDR3 protein. This table has about 74,000 distinct CDR3 sequences, 4% to 6% appearing once. This clonotype showed up many times. Germline V gene sequence: CDR1 MNHEY, CDR2 SMNVEV (reference sequence). This CDR3 is built from 15 residues. V lost 0 bases and J lost 1, with 6 bases in between. The chain employs TRBV27 and TRBJ2-2; D ambiguous. Sample: PBMCs. This receptor was taken from a man younger than 35 with multiple sclerosis. CDR3 sequence (DNA): TGTGCCAGCAGTTTATCAGTACGGAACACCGGGGAGCTGTTTTTT. Translated, it gives CASSLSVRNTGELFF.